Listed below are T cell receptor beta chains from one sample, sequenced in a study of blood T cell repertoires in COVID-19. Libraries were prepared by immunoSEQ multiplex PCR; TCRdb keeps only in-frame clonotypes and omits some of them. The data hold roughly 450,000 clones, with roughly 88% observed a single time. The sequencing sample was made of PBMCs or T cells enriched from blood (not recorded which). These receptors all stem from a man aged 18 to 30 who had recovered from COVID-19. The CDR3 runs from the conserved cysteine through the conserved F or W. A D gene is named only where the DNA matches it firmly. For some rows the clone size is stated as once, few or many, or as a class when expanded; others skip it.

j_gene: TRBJ1-1; abundance: .; d_gene: .; len: 15; v_gene: TRBV27; CDR3aa: CASSSFEALNTEAFF; CDR3nt: TGTGCCAGCAGTTCGTTTGAGGCTTTGAACACTGAAGCTTTCTTT
j_gene: TRBJ2-1; abundance: .; d_gene: TRBD2; len: 16; v_gene: TRBV4-1; CDR3aa: CASSQVAGGSYNEQFF; CDR3nt: TGCGCCAGCAGCCAAGTAGCGGGGGGCTCCTACAATGAGCAGTTCTTC
j_gene: TRBJ1-2; abundance: .; d_gene: .; len: 12; v_gene: TRBV19; CDR3aa: CASSPGNYGYTF; CDR3nt: TGTGCCAGTAGTCCAGGGAACTATGGCTACACCTTC
j_gene: TRBJ1-3; abundance: .; d_gene: .; len: 13; v_gene: TRBV30; CDR3aa: CACRGTSGNTIYF; CDR3nt: TGTGCCTGCCGGGGTACCTCTGGAAACACCATATATTTT
j_gene: TRBJ2-5; abundance: .; d_gene: TRBD2; len: 15; v_gene: TRBV10-2; CDR3aa: CASSRLAVVQETQYF; CDR3nt: TGCGCCAGCAGTCGACTAGCGGTAGTACAAGAGACCCAGTACTTC
j_gene: TRBJ1-5; abundance: few; d_gene: TRBD1; len: 16; v_gene: TRBV6-2/TRBV6-3; CDR3aa: CASSLSGGDRGQPQHF; CDR3nt: TGTGCCAGCAGCCTTTCAGGGGGCGACCGCGGTCAGCCCCAGCATTTT
j_gene: TRBJ2-7; abundance: .; d_gene: .; len: 13; v_gene: TRBV3-1/TRBV3-2; CDR3aa: CASSQTVSYEQYF; CDR3nt: TGTGCCAGCAGCCAGACAGTTTCCTACGAGCAGTACTTC
j_gene: TRBJ1-2; abundance: .; d_gene: .; len: 14; v_gene: TRBV4-1; CDR3aa: CASSQAEGGYGYTF; CDR3nt: TGCGCCAGCAGCCAGGCCGAAGGGGGCTATGGCTACACCTTC
j_gene: TRBJ1-2; abundance: .; d_gene: TRBD1; len: 12; v_gene: TRBV6-5; CDR3aa: CASNSGGASYTF; CDR3nt: TGTGCCAGCAACTCAGGGGGCGCGAGCTACACCTTC
j_gene: TRBJ1-6; abundance: .; d_gene: .; len: 16; v_gene: TRBV2; CDR3aa: CASSGLRHDYNSPLHF; CDR3nt: TGTGCCAGCAGTGGGTTGCGACACGATTATAATTCACCCCTCCACTTT
j_gene: TRBJ1-5; abundance: few; d_gene: .; len: 13; v_gene: TRBV6-6; CDR3aa: CASGRSSSQPQHF; CDR3nt: TGTGCCAGCGGTCGGTCGTCTAGTCAGCCCCAGCATTTT
j_gene: TRBJ1-6; abundance: .; d_gene: TRBD1; len: 15; v_gene: TRBV5-4; CDR3aa: CASSSTTGDNSPLHF; CDR3nt: TGTGCCAGCAGCTCCACGACAGGGGATAATTCACCCCTCCACTTT
j_gene: TRBJ1-2; abundance: .; d_gene: TRBD1; len: 16; v_gene: TRBV7-8; CDR3aa: CASSLARTGGDYGYTF; CDR3nt: TGTGCCAGCAGCTTAGCGCGAACAGGGGGCGACTATGGCTACACCTTC
j_gene: TRBJ2-5; abundance: once; d_gene: TRBD1; len: 13; v_gene: TRBV24-1; CDR3aa: CATGTGKQETQYF; CDR3nt: TGTGCCACAGGGACAGGGAAGCAAGAGACCCAGTACTTC
j_gene: TRBJ2-5; abundance: once; d_gene: TRBD2; len: 17; v_gene: TRBV7-7; CDR3aa: CASSLSGKAGVRETQYF; CDR3nt: TGTGCCAGCAGCTTATCAGGGAAAGCGGGAGTAAGAGAGACCCAGTACTTC
j_gene: TRBJ2-7; abundance: .; d_gene: .; len: 12; v_gene: TRBV24-1; CDR3aa: CATSERGYEQYF; CDR3nt: TGTGCCACCAGTGAGAGGGGGTACGAGCAGTACTTC
j_gene: TRBJ2-3; abundance: .; d_gene: .; len: 15; v_gene: TRBV4-1; CDR3aa: CASSQVGVNTDTQYF; CDR3nt: TGCGCCAGCAGCCAAGTAGGGGTAAACACAGATACGCAGTATTTT
j_gene: TRBJ2-2; abundance: .; d_gene: .; len: 15; v_gene: TRBV27; CDR3aa: CASSPGGRRSGELFF; CDR3nt: TGTGCCAGCAGTCCGGGTGGCAGGAGGAGCGGGGAGCTGTTTTTT
j_gene: TRBJ1-6; abundance: .; d_gene: .; len: 14; v_gene: TRBV28; CDR3aa: CASSRGTHNSPLHF; CDR3nt: TGTGCCAGCAGTCGGGGGACCCATAATTCACCCCTCCACTTT
j_gene: TRBJ2-1; abundance: .; d_gene: TRBD2; len: 14; v_gene: TRBV28; CDR3aa: CASSFPRGVNEQFF; CDR3nt: TGTGCCAGCAGTTTCCCCCGGGGGGTGAATGAGCAGTTCTTC
j_gene: TRBJ1-5; abundance: .; d_gene: .; len: 14; v_gene: TRBV9; CDR3aa: CASQRGGDNQPQHF; CDR3nt: TGTGCCAGCCAGCGGGGGGGGGACAATCAGCCCCAGCATTTT
j_gene: TRBJ2-2; abundance: .; d_gene: .; len: 14; v_gene: TRBV5-1; CDR3aa: CASSAGDNTGELFF; CDR3nt: TGCGCCAGCAGCGCAGGGGATAACACCGGGGAGCTGTTTTTT
j_gene: TRBJ1-1; abundance: once; d_gene: TRBD1; len: 14; v_gene: TRBV27; CDR3aa: CASATGGLGTEAFF; CDR3nt: TGTGCCAGCGCAACAGGGGGCCTGGGCACTGAAGCTTTCTTT
j_gene: TRBJ1-2; abundance: .; d_gene: TRBD1; len: 13; v_gene: TRBV6-4; CDR3aa: CASGQTGGYGYTF; CDR3nt: TGTGCCAGCGGTCAGACAGGGGGCTATGGCTACACCTTC
j_gene: TRBJ1-1; abundance: .; d_gene: TRBD1; len: 13; v_gene: TRBV5-4; CDR3aa: CASSGDRGSEAFF; CDR3nt: TGTGCCAGCAGCGGGGACAGAGGCTCTGAAGCTTTCTTT
j_gene: TRBJ2-3; abundance: .; d_gene: .; len: 14; v_gene: TRBV5-1; CDR3aa: CASSLSQVADTQYF; CDR3nt: TGCGCCAGCAGCTTGTCGCAGGTAGCAGATACGCAGTATTTT
j_gene: TRBJ1-3; abundance: .; d_gene: .; len: 16; v_gene: TRBV7-9; CDR3aa: CASSTASGVIRNTIYF; CDR3nt: TGTGCCAGCAGCACAGCCTCGGGGGTTATTAGAAACACCATATATTTT
j_gene: TRBJ1-1; abundance: once; d_gene: TRBD1; len: 15; v_gene: TRBV11-2; CDR3aa: CASSWSGTGLTEAFF; CDR3nt: TGTGCCAGCAGCTGGTCCGGGACAGGGTTAACTGAAGCTTTCTTT
j_gene: TRBJ1-2; abundance: .; d_gene: TRBD1; len: 12; v_gene: TRBV12-3/TRBV12-4; CDR3aa: CASSPLTGRYTF; CDR3nt: TGTGCCAGCAGTCCATTGACAGGGCGGTACACCTTC
j_gene: TRBJ2-7; abundance: .; d_gene: .; len: 14; v_gene: TRBV30; CDR3aa: CAWSVVGQGNEQYF; CDR3nt: TGTGCCTGGAGTGTAGTGGGGCAGGGTAACGAGCAGTACTTC
j_gene: TRBJ2-5; abundance: .; d_gene: TRBD1; len: 14; v_gene: TRBV6-5; CDR3aa: CASSFSTGRETQYF; CDR3nt: TGTGCCAGCAGTTTTTCGACAGGGCGGGAGACCCAGTACTTC
j_gene: TRBJ2-3; abundance: .; d_gene: TRBD1; len: 16; v_gene: TRBV5-1; CDR3aa: CASSRNGQGSTDTQYF; CDR3nt: TGCGCCAGCAGCCGGAACGGACAGGGGTCCACAGATACGCAGTATTTT
j_gene: TRBJ1-2; abundance: .; d_gene: .; len: 14; v_gene: TRBV5-6; CDR3aa: CASSFGTGGYGYTF; CDR3nt: TGTGCCAGCAGCTTCGGAACCGGGGGCTATGGCTACACCTTC
j_gene: TRBJ1-4; abundance: .; d_gene: TRBD1; len: 13; v_gene: TRBV10-3; CDR3aa: CATGDSLNEKLFF; CDR3nt: TGTGCCACGGGGGACAGCCTGAATGAAAAACTGTTTTTT
j_gene: TRBJ2-1; abundance: .; d_gene: TRBD1; len: 15; v_gene: TRBV28; CDR3aa: CASSLDRGNYYEQFF; CDR3nt: TGTGCCAGCAGCCTGGACAGGGGGAATTATTATGAGCAGTTCTTC
j_gene: TRBJ2-7; abundance: .; d_gene: TRBD2; len: 14; v_gene: TRBV2; CDR3aa: CASSGASGLYEQYF; CDR3nt: TGTGCCAGCAGTGGGGCTAGCGGATTATACGAGCAGTACTTC
j_gene: TRBJ2-3; abundance: .; d_gene: TRBD2; len: 16; v_gene: TRBV11-2; CDR3aa: CASSLTSGARTDTQYF; CDR3nt: TGTGCCAGCAGCTTAACTAGCGGGGCCCGCACAGATACGCAGTATTTT
j_gene: TRBJ2-3; abundance: .; d_gene: .; len: 14; v_gene: TRBV7-2; CDR3aa: CASSYLPPADTQYF; CDR3nt: TGTGCCAGCAGCTACCTACCCCCGGCAGATACGCAGTATTTT
j_gene: TRBJ2-3; abundance: .; d_gene: .; len: 14; v_gene: TRBV9; CDR3aa: CASSVERSTDTQYF; CDR3nt: TGTGCCAGCAGCGTAGAGAGGAGCACAGATACGCAGTATTTT
j_gene: TRBJ2-1; abundance: once; d_gene: TRBD2; len: 18; v_gene: TRBV19; CDR3aa: CASSPGLAGGPVIDEQFF; CDR3nt: TGTGCCAGTAGCCCTGGACTAGCGGGGGGGCCGGTCATCGATGAGCAGTTCTTC
j_gene: TRBJ1-2; abundance: .; d_gene: .; len: 18; v_gene: TRBV5-5; CDR3aa: CASSLVGILGSPGYGYTF; CDR3nt: TGTGCCAGCAGCTTGGTTGGTATCCTAGGATCCCCGGGGTATGGCTACACCTTC
j_gene: TRBJ2-2; abundance: .; d_gene: .; len: 14; v_gene: TRBV19; CDR3aa: CASKRSRNTGELFF; CDR3nt: TGTGCCAGTAAGAGGAGTAGGAACACCGGGGAGCTGTTTTTT
j_gene: TRBJ1-2; abundance: .; d_gene: TRBD1; len: 12; v_gene: TRBV12-3/TRBV12-4; CDR3aa: CASSLNRGVYTF; CDR3nt: TGTGCCAGCAGTTTAAACAGGGGGGTTTACACCTTC
j_gene: TRBJ2-2; abundance: .; d_gene: .; len: 17; v_gene: TRBV5-1; CDR3aa: CASSFSGLKGSTGELFF; CDR3nt: TGCGCCAGCAGCTTTAGCGGATTGAAGGGAAGCACCGGGGAGCTGTTTTTT
j_gene: TRBJ1-5; abundance: .; d_gene: .; len: 17; v_gene: TRBV28; CDR3aa: CASGLFTTSLFNQPQHF; CDR3nt: TGTGCCAGCGGACTTTTTACCACCTCCCTATTCAATCAGCCCCAGCATTTT
j_gene: TRBJ2-3; abundance: .; d_gene: TRBD2; len: 15; v_gene: TRBV10-3; CDR3aa: CAISEGAGGTDTQYF; CDR3nt: TGTGCCATCAGTGAAGGGGCGGGGGGCACAGATACGCAGTATTTT